This T cell receptor beta chain was sequenced during a study of blood T cell repertoires in COVID-19. This CDR3 region has 14 residues. J was trimmed by 4 bases and V by 3 bases; bases with no gene match: 4. CDR1 is LNHNV, CDR2 YYDKDF, per germline (reference sequence). Original data processing: Amplification with reference gene primers provided the estimates of nucleated cell counts. Data came from immunoSEQ multiplex PCR; TCRdb stores just in-frame clones and leaves some out. Clone size and the V and J calls come from that table; the DNA yielded D and trimming. The sample yields roughly 100,000 clones, just over 85% seen once.

This TCR was sampled from a man over 45 with COVID-19, enrolled during active disease. Sequencing used peripheral blood. The V and J genes are TRBV15 and TRBJ2-7; 9 bases match TRBD1. CDR3 in amino acids: CATSRRDRVYEQYF. The CDR3, as DNA: TGTGCCACCAGCAGGCGGGACAGGGTTTACGAGCAGTACTTC.